What follows is one T cell receptor (beta chain) and its context. The sample comes from a study of shared clonotypes between healthy human individuals. Between the trimmed V and J ends, which lost 2 bases and 9 bases, there was a span of 13 bases. Germline CDR1 SGHTA, CDR2 FQGNSA. The CDR3 contains 14 residues. The table came from immunoSEQ multiplex PCR; TCRdb's copy has only in-frame clones and leaves some out. This repertoire shows about 2.3 million clones, about 92% found once; its top ten account for 0.3% to 0.4%. This sequence was found in a man aged 18 to 29 in good health. Some clones in this sample may be carry-over from other donors' samples. The chain is built from TRBV7-2 and TRBJ1-4; D perhaps matches TRBD1 (6 bases). Sequenced material: naive CD4+ T cells from PBMCs. Subset indicated: CD45RA+ positively selected. The CDR3 nucleotides read TGTGCCAGCAGCTTACCAGGGGCTGGGAAAAAACTGTTTTTT. Its protein is CASSLPGAGKKLFF.